This paragraph reports one T cell receptor beta chain. This CDR3 spans 13 amino acids. Looked up from germline, CDR1 is SGHTA and CDR2 is FQGTGA. V gave up 2 bases and J gave up 9 bases; unmatched junction bases: 3. This sample is drawn from a study of blood T cell repertoires in COVID-19. Study-level information: COVID-19 samples collected from the United States, Italy and Spain covered acute and convalescent phases.

As originally analysed: Estimates of nucleated cell counts were drawn from the amplification of reference gene primers. TCRdb keeps only in-frame clones here, not all; method: immunoSEQ multiplex PCR. The V and J calls and the clone size are those of that table, but D and trimming were determined from the DNA. The sample has about 97,000 clones, approximately 81% seen once. The source material was peripheral blood. The chain combines TRBV7-3 with TRBJ2-1; TRBD1 agrees at 8 bases. The clonotype was recovered from a man aged 60-69 years with acute or convalescent COVID-19. Here the CDR3 DNA reads TGTGCCAGCAGCTTAGGACAGGGTCGTGAGCAGTTCTTC. This translates into CASSLGQGREQFF.